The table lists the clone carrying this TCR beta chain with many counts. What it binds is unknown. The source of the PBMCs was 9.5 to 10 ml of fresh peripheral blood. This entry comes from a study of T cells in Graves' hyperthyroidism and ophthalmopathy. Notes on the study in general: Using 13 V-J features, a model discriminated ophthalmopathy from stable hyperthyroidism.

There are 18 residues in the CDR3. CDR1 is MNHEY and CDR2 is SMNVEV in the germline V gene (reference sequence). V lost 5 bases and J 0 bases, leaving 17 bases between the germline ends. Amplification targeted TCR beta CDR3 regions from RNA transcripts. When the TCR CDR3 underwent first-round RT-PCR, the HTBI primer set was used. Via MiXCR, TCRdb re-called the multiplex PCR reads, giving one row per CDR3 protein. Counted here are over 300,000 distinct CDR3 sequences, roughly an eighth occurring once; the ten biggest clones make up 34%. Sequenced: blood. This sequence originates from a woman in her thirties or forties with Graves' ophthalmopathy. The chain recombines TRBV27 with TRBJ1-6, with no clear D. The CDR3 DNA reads TGTGCCAGCAGTATCAGACAAGTGTTAAGCTCCTATAATTCACCCCTCCACTTT. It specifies CASSIRQVLSSYNSPLHF.